A single sample is the source of the 22 T cell receptor beta chains below, sequenced in a study of T cells in Graves' hyperthyroidism and ophthalmopathy. Template material for amplifying TCR beta CDR3 regions consisted of RNA transcripts. Using the HTBI primer set, a first-round RT-PCR was run on the TCR CDR3. TCRdb re-analysed the multiplex PCR reads in MiXCR, keeping a single row per CDR3 protein. The data hold some 510,000 distinct CDR3 sequences, with around 21% observed a single time. What was sequenced was blood. These receptors all stem from a man between 18 and 35 years old with Graves' hyperthyroidism.

The table lists this clonotype with many counts. V usage is TRBV20-1 and J usage is TRBJ1-1; no firm D call. Germline lookup yields CDR1 DFQATT and CDR2 SNEGSKA (reference sequence). Trimming left V 1 base short and J 5 bases short, with 11 bases between. The CDR3 loop spans 13 amino acids. The CDR3 sequence: CSARVRWGTEAFF. The DNA of the CDR3 is TGCAGTGCTAGAGTCCGTTGGGGAACTGAAGCTTTCTTT.

This clonotype was counted ten times or more. This sequence joins TRBV15 and TRBJ2-5; D remains ambiguous. The length of the CDR3 is 13 residues. V shed 8 bases and J shed 1 base, with 11 bases lying between them. Germline V lookup: CDR1 LNHNV, CDR2 YYDKDF (reference sequence). CDR3 region: CATAAPAQETQYF. The DNA of the CDR3 is TGTGCCACCGCGGCACCGGCCCAAGAGACCCAGTACTTC.

This clonotype was detected many times. This chain connects TRBV27 to TRBJ2-7, with D perhaps matching TRBD2 (5 bases). The CDR3 sequence is 14 residues long. Per the germline V gene, CDR1 is MNHEY and CDR2 is SMNVEV (reference sequence). The V and J ends lost 4 bases and 2 bases respectively, with 12 bases between them. CDR3 amino acids: CASSSGGRPYEQYF. The CDR3 DNA is TGTGCCAGCAGTTCCGGCGGGCGTCCCTACGAGCAGTACTTC.

This clonotype was seen many times. V is TRBV20-1 and J is TRBJ1-2; D gene ambiguous. V was shortened by 5 bases and J by 2 bases, with 12 bases between the two germline ends. Germline CDR1 DFQATT, CDR2 SNEGSKA (reference sequence). The CDR3 extends over 13 amino acids. CDR3 sequence: CSADPHRNYGYTF. As DNA, the CDR3 is TGCAGTGCTGACCCCCACAGAAACTATGGCTACACCTTC.

This clonotype was seen many times. The gene calls are TRBV28 and TRBJ1-6, with TRBD1 as a possible D gene (5 bases). V lost 5 bases and J 9 bases, leaving 14 bases between the germline ends. The CDR3 contains 14 residues. Germline-derived CDR1 and CDR2 are MDHEN and SYDVKM. The DNA for the CDR3 is TGTGCCAGCAGTCCCGCGGGACCAATTTCACCCCTCCACTTT. Residues: CASSPAGPISPLHF. The full variable domain, rest sourced from reference TRBV28 and TRBJ1-6, is DVKVTQSSRYLVKRTGEKVFLECVQDMDHENMFWYRQDPGLGLRLIYFSYDVKMKEKGDIPEGYSVSREKKERFSLILESASTNQTSMYLCASSPAGPISPLHFGNGTRLTVT.

Ten or more counts support this clonotype. Mismatch with germline at one junction end may stem from a read error. The genes are TRBV5-5 and TRBJ1-2; TRBD1 matches 8 bases. The CDR3 is made up of 11 amino acids. CDR1 SGHKS and CDR2 YYEKEE come from the germline V gene (reference sequence). The CDR3 DNA reads TGTGCCAGCAGCTTAGGACAGGGAACGTACTTC. Its translation is CASSLGQGTYF.

The rearrangement joins TRBV7-2 to TRBJ1-6; no clear D. Germline-derived CDR1 and CDR2 are SGHTA and FQGNSA. Trimming removed 0 bases at V and 9 bases at J, with 12 bases between. The CDR3 spans 15 residues. CDR3 sequence (DNA): TGTGCCAGCAGCTTAGCGGACTCGCCCACTTCACCCCTCCACTTT. It translates to CASSLADSPTSPLHF.

This chain links TRBV6-1 with TRBJ1-2; a weak D match, TRBD1 (5 bases). Germline V gene sequence: CDR1 MNHNS, CDR2 SASEGT. V gave up 7 bases and J gave up 8 bases, with 17 bases separating them. The CDR3 runs to 13 residues. CDR3 sequence: CASNPRAGRGYTF. The CDR3 DNA reads TGTGCCAGCAATCCCCGGGCAGGGAGAGGCTACACCTTC.

In regard to this clonotype: An end of the junction does not agree with germline; a read error may underlie this. The rearrangement uses TRBV19 and TRBJ2-2, with D maybe TRBD2 (5 bases). The CDR3 runs 14 residues. CDR1 is LNHDA and CDR2 is SQIVND in the germline V gene (reference sequence). The CDR3 sequence is CASSIGLYTGELIF. In DNA, the CDR3 is TGTGCCAGTAGTATAGGCCTCTACACCGGGGAGCTGATTTTT.

This clonotype was seen only a few times. The rearrangement links TRBV20-1 to TRBJ2-3; 9 bases line up with TRBD2. Germline V lookup: CDR1 DFQATT, CDR2 SNEGSKA (reference sequence). CDR3 length: 16 residues. Trimming at V came to 2 bases and at J to 0 bases, leaving 6 bases not matched to a gene. The CDR3 DNA follows: TGCAGTGCTAGACGAAGACTAGCGGCTAGCACAGATACGCAGTATTTT. This translates into CSARRRLAASTDTQYF.

This clonotype was seen at least ten times. The chain recombines TRBV6-1 with TRBJ2-5; TRBD1 is a possible D gene (5 bases). Germline CDR1 and CDR2: MNHNS and SASEGT. V shed 4 bases and J shed 2 bases, with 14 bases lying between them. This CDR3 region has 15 residues. DNA for the CDR3: TGTGCCAGCAGTGCCCAACGGACATCTCAAGAGACCCAGTACTTC. It specifies CASSAQRTSQETQYF.

This clonotype was seen at least ten times. The chain uses TRBV12-3 or TRBV12-4 and TRBJ2-5; 9 positions agree with TRBD2. The CDR3 contains 16 residues. With 1 base clipped from V and 5 bases from J, the junction kept 8 bases outside the gene matches. The CDR3 nucleotides read TGTGCCAGCAGTTTAGTCCAGCGGGGGGCTTCGGAGACCCAGTACTTC. It yields the protein CASSLVQRGASETQYF.

The rearrangement joins TRBV7-2 to TRBJ1-5, with D perhaps TRBD1 (6 bases). Germline values: CDR1 SGHTA, CDR2 FQGNSA. This CDR3 spans 15 amino acids. V was pared by 6 bases and J by 2 bases, with 14 bases between. CDR3 protein: CASSASGQGNQPQHF. CDR3 DNA: TGTGCCAGCAGTGCCTCGGGACAAGGCAATCAGCCCCAGCATTTT. The complete variable domain, with remaining parts taken from reference TRBV7-2 and TRBJ1-5, reads GAGVSQSPSNKVTEKGKDVELRCDPISGHTALYWYRQSLGQGLEFLIYFQGNSAPDKSGLPSDRFSAERTGGSVSTLTIQRTQQEDSAVYLCASSASGQGNQPQHFGDGTRLSIL.

This clonotype has ten or more counts. V usage is TRBV28 and J usage is TRBJ1-2; TRBD1 matches 10 bases. The CDR3 loop spans 14 amino acids. Germline CDR1 MDHEN, CDR2 SYDVKM. V was clipped by 5 bases and J by 7 bases; unmatched bases: 7. CDR3 sequence reads: CASSPDRGRGGYTF. The CDR3 DNA sequence: TGTGCCAGCAGTCCTGACAGGGGGCGAGGTGGCTACACCTTC.

This clonotype was found a few times. One end of the junction varies from germline; a read error may be responsible. The chain uses TRBV11-1 and TRBJ1-1, with 7 bases aligning to TRBD1. Germline CDR1 reads SGHAT; CDR2 reads FQDESV (reference sequence). There are 13 residues in the CDR3. DNA of the CDR3: TGTGCCAGCAGCCTTACAGGGGACACTGAAGCTTGCTTT. It encodes CASSLTGDTEACF.

This clonotype was seen ten or more times. The rearrangement links TRBV9 to TRBJ1-2; 7 nucleotides agree with TRBD1. V gave up 0 bases and J gave up 6 bases; unmatched junction bases: 5. The length of the CDR3 is 14 residues. Per germline, CDR1 SGDLS and CDR2 YYNGEE. CDR3 in amino acids: CASSVGEGAHGYTF. The DNA for the CDR3 is TGTGCCAGCAGCGTAGGGGAGGGGGCGCATGGCTACACCTTC.

The table lists this clonotype with many counts. The rearrangement uses TRBV6-4 and TRBJ2-7, with TRBD2 matching 11 bases. Germline CDR1 reads MRHNA; CDR2 reads SNTAGT. The V segment lost 3 bases and the J segment 3 bases; nucleotides outside the gene matches: 1. The CDR3 totals 14 residues. The CDR3 DNA reads TGTGCCAGCAGTGAACTAGCGGGGGACTACGAGCAGTACTTC. Translation: CASSELAGDYEQYF.

This clonotype was counted between two and nine times. V is TRBV30 and J is TRBJ2-7, with 8 bases fitting TRBD1. The germline gives CDR1 GTSNPN, CDR2 SVGIG (reference sequence). This CDR3 region has 13 residues. Trimming at V came to 2 bases and at J to 5 bases, leaving 5 bases not matched to a gene. CDR3 sequence (DNA): TGTGCCTGGAGTCGACAGGGGTTCGACGAGCAGTACTTC. Protein: CAWSRQGFDEQYF.

This clonotype was observed at least ten times. J is TRBJ1-2 and V is TRBV7-2; 7 bases fit TRBD1. CDR1 and CDR2 from the germline V gene are SGHTA and FQGNSA. The trim removed 3 bases at V and 7 bases at J, leaving 11 bases unmatched. The CDR3 consists of 15 residues. The CDR3 DNA follows: TGTGCCAGCAGCTTCAGTGGGACAGACCCCGGTGGCTACACCTTC. Protein: CASSFSGTDPGGYTF.

The chain links TRBV13 to TRBJ1-1; no clear D. Deletions cut 2 bases from V and 2 bases from J, with 9 bases between. This CDR3 is built from 14 residues. Per the germline V gene, CDR1 is PRHDT and CDR2 is FYEKMQ (reference sequence). This CDR3 is CASSLLAGNTEAFF. CDR3 DNA: TGTGCCAGCAGCTTATTAGCGGGAAACACTGAAGCTTTCTTT.

The V gene is TRBV6-5, the J gene TRBJ1-1, with D perhaps TRBD1 (6 bases). CDR3 length: 14 residues. V lost 3 bases and J lost 4, with 12 bases in between. CDR1 and CDR2 (germline): MNHEY, SVGAGI. Here the CDR3 DNA reads TGTGCCAGCAGTTATGGTCAGGGGATCACTGAAGCTTTCTTT. It specifies CASSYGQGITEAFF.

This clonotype was counted only a few times. The chain has TRBV18 and TRBJ2-4; possible D gene TRBD1, 6 bases. Germline loops: CDR1 KGHSH, CDR2 LQKENI. V lost 3 bases to trimming and J lost 6 bases, with 15 bases between them. The CDR3 spans 15 residues. CDR3 DNA: TGTGCCAGCTCACCGCTCAGGGGTCGAGGAAACATTCAGTACTTC. This gives the protein CASSPLRGRGNIQYF.